Below, 14 T cell receptor beta chains from the same sample are listed, as sequenced in a study of blood T cells in healthy people across ages. A J-beta primer mix and a sample-barcoded 5' primer were used in a second PCR of about 7 to 12 cycles. TCRdb reanalysed the 5' RACE reads using MiXCR and keeps one entry per CDR3 protein. This table holds around 820,000 distinct CDR3 sequences, around 25% found once. The data were also submitted as part of a second study, on T cells of mothers and their children.

Sequenced: blood. The source is a boy between 10 and 17 years old in good health.

CDR3 sequence: CASRVQGSNYEQYF. CDR3 DNA: TGTGCCAGCAGGGTACAGGGGTCCAATTACGAGCAGTACTTC. The chain combines TRBV28 with TRBJ2-7; 7 nucleotides match TRBD1. Germline V gives CDR1 MDHEN, CDR2 SYDVKM. Trimming cost V 6 bases and J 4 bases; bases outside gene matches: 9. This CDR3 is built from 14 residues.

This clonotype showed up just a few times. The chain uses TRBV24-1 and TRBJ2-3; 16 nucleotides line up with TRBD2. CDR1 is KGHDR, CDR2 SFDVKD, per germline. This CDR3 is built from 18 residues. V lost 3 bases, J lost 4 bases, and 6 bases stayed unmatched. The CDR3 loop is CATSDPGLAGGPSDTQYF. CDR3 nucleotide sequence: TGTGCCACCAGTGATCCGGGACTAGCGGGAGGGCCATCAGATACGCAGTATTTT.

Here the CDR3 DNA reads TGTGCCAGCAGTTCCGGACAGGGGCCCGGGGAGCTGTTTTTT. This translates into CASSSGQGPGELFF. This sequence joins TRBV6-2 or TRBV6-3 and TRBJ2-2, with 9 bases identical to TRBD1. Germline trimming cut 4 bases from V and 6 bases from J; bases unmatched to any gene: 3. Germline V gene sequence: CDR1 MNHEY, CDR2 SVGEGT. The CDR3 totals 14 residues.

This clonotype was observed a few times. The V call is TRBV25-1, the J call TRBJ2-5; tentative D call: TRBD2 (6 bases). CDR1 is MGHDK and CDR2 is SYGVNS in the germline V gene. V was cut by 7 bases and J by 2 bases, with 14 bases left in between. CDR3 length: 14 residues. CDR3 protein: CASTMGLFQETQYF. The CDR3 region has the DNA TGTGCCAGCACTATGGGACTTTTTCAAGAGACCCAGTACTTC.

The V and J genes are TRBV7-2 and TRBJ2-7; the match to TRBD1 covers 7 bases. CDR3 size: 16 residues. J lost 4 bases, V lost 6 bases, and 15 bases had no gene match. Germline V gives CDR1 SGHTA, CDR2 FQGNSA. This CDR3 is CASSSLWDSQRYEQYF. DNA of the CDR3: TGTGCCAGCAGTTCCCTCTGGGACAGCCAAAGGTACGAGCAGTACTTC.

There are a few counts of this clonotype. This sequence joins TRBV10-3 and TRBJ2-5, with D perhaps matching TRBD1 (5 bases). Germline CDR1 is ENHRY and CDR2 is SYGVKD. Trimming removed 5 bases from V and 2 bases from J, with 12 bases in between. This CDR3 region has 14 residues. The CDR3 protein is CAISSLGDQETQYF. Here the CDR3 DNA reads TGTGCCATCAGTAGCCTAGGGGATCAAGAGACCCAGTACTTC.

This clonotype was seen only a few times. The chain carries TRBV6-5 and TRBJ2-7; D is possibly TRBD1 (6 bases). The CDR3 has 13 residues. The ends were cut back, 6 bases at V and 2 bases at J, with 11 bases in the middle. Germline assignment: CDR1 MNHEY and CDR2 SVGAGI. The CDR3 nucleotides read TGTGCCAGCAGGAGGGACAATACCTACGAGCAGTACTTC. Translated: CASRRDNTYEQYF.

This clonotype was counted a few times. The chain uses TRBV12-3 or TRBV12-4 and TRBJ2-4; tentative D call: TRBD2 (5 bases). The CDR3 extends over 13 amino acids. V lost 8 bases and J 1 base, leaving 9 bases between the germline ends. The CDR3 reads CASARRAKNIQYF. For the CDR3, the DNA is TGTGCCAGCGCCCGGAGGGCCAAAAACATTCAGTACTTC.

In its sample, this clonotype was seen a few times. The chain employs TRBV10-3 and TRBJ2-5, with D tentatively TRBD1 or TRBD2 (5 bases each). CDR1 and CDR2 (germline): ENHRY, SYGVKD. The CDR3 has 15 residues. With 1 base removed from V and 5 bases from J, the gap between germline ends came to 14 bases. CDR3 in DNA: TGTGCCATCAGTGAGTTCGTCCGGGGCTGGGAGACCCAGTACTTC. Its translation: CAISEFVRGWETQYF.

The chain recombines TRBV27 with TRBJ2-4; TRBD1 agrees at 7 bases. CDR1 MNHEY and CDR2 SMNVEV come from the germline V gene (reference sequence). The CDR3 is 15 amino acids. J lost 2 bases, V lost 5 bases, and 6 bases had no gene match. CDR3 region: CASSPRTGSKNIQYF. The CDR3 nucleotides are TGTGCCAGCAGTCCGCGGACAGGCTCCAAAAACATTCAGTACTTC.

The table lists this clonotype with a few counts. The DNA of the CDR3 is TGTGCCAGCAGCCGCAAACAGGGGGCCGGCACAGATACGCAGTATTTT. Protein: CASSRKQGAGTDTQYF. The J gene is TRBJ2-3, the V gene TRBV3-1; 9 bases are a match to TRBD1. Per the germline V gene, CDR1 is LGHDT and CDR2 is YNNKEL (reference sequence). This CDR3 has 16 amino acids. Trimming removed 4 bases from V and 1 base from J; junction bases left unmatched: 6.

This chain links TRBV9 with TRBJ2-7; unclear D gene. Per germline, CDR1 SGDLS and CDR2 YYNGEE. This CDR3 is built from 14 residues. Trimming removed 0 bases at V and 0 bases at J, with 7 bases between. The CDR3 loop is CASSVEVVSYEQYF. The CDR3 region has the DNA TGTGCCAGCAGCGTAGAGGTAGTCTCCTACGAGCAGTACTTC.

This clonotype was counted between two and nine times. The rearrangement uses TRBV28 and TRBJ1-2, with 9 positions matching TRBD1. The CDR3 sequence is 16 residues long. J gave up 7 bases and V 2 bases, and 11 bases lay outside the gene matches. Germline V lookup: CDR1 MDHEN, CDR2 SYDVKM. The CDR3 DNA follows: TGTGCCAGCAGTTTAGGGACAGGGCCAAAGGTTTCTGGCTACACCTTC. Protein: CASSLGTGPKVSGYTF.

This clonotype turned up a few times. The chain employs TRBV28 and TRBJ2-5, with 13 positions matching TRBD2. The J call is uncertain, as TRBJ2-1 better fits the DNA end. Germline V gene data show CDR1 as MDHEN and CDR2 as SYDVKM. The CDR3 is 16 amino acids. CDR3: CASSAGLAGRWDEQFF. CDR3 DNA: TGTGCCAGCAGCGCGGGACTAGCGGGGAGATGGGATGAGCAGTTCTTC.